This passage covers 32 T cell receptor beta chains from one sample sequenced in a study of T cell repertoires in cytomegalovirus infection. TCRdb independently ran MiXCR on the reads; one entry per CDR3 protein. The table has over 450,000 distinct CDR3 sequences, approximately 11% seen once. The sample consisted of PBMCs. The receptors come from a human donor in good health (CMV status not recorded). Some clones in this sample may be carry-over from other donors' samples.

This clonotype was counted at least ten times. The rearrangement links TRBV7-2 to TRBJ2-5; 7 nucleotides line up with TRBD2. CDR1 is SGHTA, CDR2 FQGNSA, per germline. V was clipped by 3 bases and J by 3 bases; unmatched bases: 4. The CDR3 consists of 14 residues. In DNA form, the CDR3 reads TGTGCCAGCAGCTTTGGGAGGGCCGAAGAGACCCAGTACTTC. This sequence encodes CASSFGRAEETQYF.

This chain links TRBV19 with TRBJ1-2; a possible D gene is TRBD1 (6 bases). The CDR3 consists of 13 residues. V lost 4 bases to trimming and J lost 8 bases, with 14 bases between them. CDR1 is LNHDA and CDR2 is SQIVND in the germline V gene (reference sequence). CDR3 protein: CASSTGQPMGYTF. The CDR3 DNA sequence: TGTGCCAGTAGTACCGGACAGCCGATGGGCTACACCTTC.

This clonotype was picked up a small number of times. CDR3 DNA sequence: TGTGCCAGCAAACAGGGCATGTCAGATACGCAGTATTTT. Residues: CASKQGMSDTQYF. This chain joins TRBV7-9 and TRBJ2-3; D may be TRBD1 (6 bases). V was cut by 7 bases and J by 4 bases, with 12 bases left in between. Germline V gene lookup returns CDR1 SEHNR and CDR2 FQNEAQ (reference sequence). The CDR3 spans 13 residues.

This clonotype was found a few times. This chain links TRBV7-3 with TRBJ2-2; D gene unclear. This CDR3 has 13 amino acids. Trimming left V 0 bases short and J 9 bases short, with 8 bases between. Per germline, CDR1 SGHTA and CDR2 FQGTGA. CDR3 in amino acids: CASSLTGNRELFF. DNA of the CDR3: TGTGCCAGCAGCTTAACTGGGAACAGGGAGCTGTTTTTT.

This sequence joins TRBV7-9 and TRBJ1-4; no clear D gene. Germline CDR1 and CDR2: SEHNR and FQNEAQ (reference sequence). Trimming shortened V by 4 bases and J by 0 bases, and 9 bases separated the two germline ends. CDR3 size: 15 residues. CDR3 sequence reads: CASSSFEATNEKLFF. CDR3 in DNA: TGTGCCAGCAGCTCCTTCGAGGCAACTAATGAAAAACTGTTTTTT.

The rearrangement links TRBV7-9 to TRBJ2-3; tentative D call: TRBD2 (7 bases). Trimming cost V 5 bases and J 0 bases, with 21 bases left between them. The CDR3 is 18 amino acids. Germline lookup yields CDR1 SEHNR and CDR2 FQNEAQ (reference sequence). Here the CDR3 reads CASSPRGGLSASTDTQYF. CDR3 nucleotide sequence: TGTGCCAGCAGCCCAAGGGGGGGCCTCTCTGCTAGCACAGATACGCAGTATTTT. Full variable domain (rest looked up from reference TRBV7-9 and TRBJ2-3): DTGVSQNPRHKITKRGQNVTFRCDPISEHNRLYWYRQTLGQGPEFLTYFQNEAQLEKSRLLSDRFSAERPKGSFSTLEIQRTEQGDSAMYLCASSPRGGLSASTDTQYFGPGTRLTVL.

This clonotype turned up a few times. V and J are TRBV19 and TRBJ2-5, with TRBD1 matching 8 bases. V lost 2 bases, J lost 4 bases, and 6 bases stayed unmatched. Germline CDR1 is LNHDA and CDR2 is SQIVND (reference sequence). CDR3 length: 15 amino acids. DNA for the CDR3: TGTGCCAGTAGTATACGAGGACAGGGAGGAGAGACCCAGTACTTC. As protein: CASSIRGQGGETQYF. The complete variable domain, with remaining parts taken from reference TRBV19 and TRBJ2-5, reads DGGITQSPKYLFRKEGQNVTLSCEQNLNHDAMYWYRQDPGQGLRLIYYSQIVNDFQKGDIAEGYSVSREKKESFPLTVTSAQKNPTAFYLCASSIRGQGGETQYFGPGTRLLVL.

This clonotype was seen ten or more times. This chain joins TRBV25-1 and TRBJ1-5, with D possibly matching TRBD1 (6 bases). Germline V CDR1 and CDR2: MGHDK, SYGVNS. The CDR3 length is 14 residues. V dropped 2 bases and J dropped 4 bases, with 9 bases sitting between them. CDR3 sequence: CASSEVGGNQPQHF. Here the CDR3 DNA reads TGTGCCAGCAGTGAAGTAGGGGGAAATCAGCCCCAGCATTTT.

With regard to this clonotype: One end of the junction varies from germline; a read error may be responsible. CDR3 amino acids: CASSLMEGDTHYF. In nucleotides, the CDR3 is TGTGCCAGCAGCTTAATGGAGGGTGATACGCACTATTTT. The J gene is TRBJ2-3, the V gene TRBV7-3; D is perhaps TRBD2 (6 bases). The CDR3 is 13 amino acids. Germline CDR1 is SGHTA and CDR2 is FQGTGA.

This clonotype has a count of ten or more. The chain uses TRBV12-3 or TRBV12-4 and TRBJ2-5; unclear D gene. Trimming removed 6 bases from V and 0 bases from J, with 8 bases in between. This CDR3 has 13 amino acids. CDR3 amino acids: CASSSEHQETQYF. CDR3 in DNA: TGTGCCAGCAGCTCCGAACACCAAGAGACCCAGTACTTC.

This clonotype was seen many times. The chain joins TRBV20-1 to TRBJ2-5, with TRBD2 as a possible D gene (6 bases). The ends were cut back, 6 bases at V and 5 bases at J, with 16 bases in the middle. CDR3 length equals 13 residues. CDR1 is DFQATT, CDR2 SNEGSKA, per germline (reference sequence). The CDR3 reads CSANPGGVETQYF. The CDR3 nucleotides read TGCAGTGCCAACCCTGGCGGGGTCGAGACCCAGTACTTC.

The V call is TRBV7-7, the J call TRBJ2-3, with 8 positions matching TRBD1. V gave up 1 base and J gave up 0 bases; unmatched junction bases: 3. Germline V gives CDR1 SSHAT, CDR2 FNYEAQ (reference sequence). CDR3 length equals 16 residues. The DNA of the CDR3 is TGTGCCAGCAGCTTAGGCAGGGGGCGAAGCACAGATACGCAGTATTTT. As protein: CASSLGRGRSTDTQYF.

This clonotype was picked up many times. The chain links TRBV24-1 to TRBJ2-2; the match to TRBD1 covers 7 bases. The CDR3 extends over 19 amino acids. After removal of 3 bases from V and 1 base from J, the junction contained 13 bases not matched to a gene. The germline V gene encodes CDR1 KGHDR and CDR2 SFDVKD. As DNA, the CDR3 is TGTGCCACCAGTGATCCACGGACAGGTCTTATGGGGAACACCGGGGAGCTGTTTTTT. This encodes CATSDPRTGLMGNTGELFF.

The CDR3 loop reads CASSISQGRDGYTF. CDR3 sequence (DNA): TGTGCCAGTAGTATCTCTCAGGGACGGGATGGCTACACCTTC. The genes are TRBV19 and TRBJ1-2; D is perhaps TRBD1 (5 bases). This CDR3 spans 14 amino acids. The germline V gene has CDR1 LNHDA and CDR2 SQIVND (reference sequence). Trimming left V 3 bases short and J 6 bases short, with 14 bases between.

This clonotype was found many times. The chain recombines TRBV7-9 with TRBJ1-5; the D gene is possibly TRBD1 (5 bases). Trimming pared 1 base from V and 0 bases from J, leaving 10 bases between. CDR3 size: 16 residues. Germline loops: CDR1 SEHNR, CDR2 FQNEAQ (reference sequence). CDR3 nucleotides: TGTGCCAGCAGCTTAGGTGGGGCGCCTAGCAATCAGCCCCAGCATTTT. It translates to CASSLGGAPSNQPQHF.

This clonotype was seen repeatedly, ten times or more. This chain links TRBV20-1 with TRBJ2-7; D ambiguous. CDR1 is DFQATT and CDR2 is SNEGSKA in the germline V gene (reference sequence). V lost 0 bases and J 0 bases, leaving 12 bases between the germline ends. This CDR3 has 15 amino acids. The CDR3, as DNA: TGCAGTGCTAGAGATAAGGGCCCCGGCTCCTACGAGCAGTACTTC. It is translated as CSARDKGPGSYEQYF.

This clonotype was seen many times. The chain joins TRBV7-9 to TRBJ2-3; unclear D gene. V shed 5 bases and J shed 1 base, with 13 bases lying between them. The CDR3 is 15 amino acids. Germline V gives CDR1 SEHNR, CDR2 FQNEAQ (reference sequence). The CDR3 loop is CASSQTLVGTDTQYF. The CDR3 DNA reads TGTGCCAGCAGCCAAACGCTAGTAGGCACAGATACGCAGTATTTT.

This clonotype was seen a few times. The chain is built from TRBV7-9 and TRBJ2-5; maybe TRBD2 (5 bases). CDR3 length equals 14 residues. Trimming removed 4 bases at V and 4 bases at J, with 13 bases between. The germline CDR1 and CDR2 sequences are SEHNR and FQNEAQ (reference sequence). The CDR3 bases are TGTGCCAGCAGCTCAAGCGGCAGTCGAGAGACCCAGTACTTC. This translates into CASSSSGSRETQYF.

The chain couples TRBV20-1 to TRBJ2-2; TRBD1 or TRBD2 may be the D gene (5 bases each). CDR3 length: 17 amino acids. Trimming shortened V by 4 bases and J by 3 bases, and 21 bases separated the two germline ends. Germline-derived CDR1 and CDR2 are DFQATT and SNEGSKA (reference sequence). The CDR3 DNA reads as TGCAGTGCTACTCCCCCGGGGCAAATGTTCCACACCGGGGAGCTGTTTTTT. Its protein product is CSATPPGQMFHTGELFF.

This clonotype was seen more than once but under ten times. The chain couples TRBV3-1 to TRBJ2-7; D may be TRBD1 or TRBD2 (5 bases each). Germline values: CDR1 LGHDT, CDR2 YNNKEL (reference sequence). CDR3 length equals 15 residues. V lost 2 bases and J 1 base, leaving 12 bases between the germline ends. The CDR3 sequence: CASSQSPGPSYEQYF. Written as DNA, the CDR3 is TGTGCCAGCAGCCAAAGCCCGGGGCCTTCCTACGAGCAGTACTTC.

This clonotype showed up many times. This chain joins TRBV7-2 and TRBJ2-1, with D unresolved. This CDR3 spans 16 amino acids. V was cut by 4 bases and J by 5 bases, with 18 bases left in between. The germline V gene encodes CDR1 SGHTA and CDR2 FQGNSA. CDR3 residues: CASSSPGRRNNNEQFF. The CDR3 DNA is TGTGCCAGCAGCTCCCCTGGCCGTCGGAATAACAATGAGCAGTTCTTC.

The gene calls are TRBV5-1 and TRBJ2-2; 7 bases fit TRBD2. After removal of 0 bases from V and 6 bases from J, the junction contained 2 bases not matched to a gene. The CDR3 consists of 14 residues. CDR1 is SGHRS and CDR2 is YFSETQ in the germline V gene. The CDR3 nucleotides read TGCGCCAGCAGCTTGGAAGGACTAGCCGGGGAGCTGTTTTTT. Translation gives CASSLEGLAGELFF.

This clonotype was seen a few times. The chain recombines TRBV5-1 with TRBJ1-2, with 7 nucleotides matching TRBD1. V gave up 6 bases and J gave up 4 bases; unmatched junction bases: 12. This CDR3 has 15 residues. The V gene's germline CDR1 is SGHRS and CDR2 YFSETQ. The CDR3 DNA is TGCGCCAGCACACTCCTACAGGGGAAGGGCTATGGCTACACCTTC. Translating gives CASTLLQGKGYGYTF.

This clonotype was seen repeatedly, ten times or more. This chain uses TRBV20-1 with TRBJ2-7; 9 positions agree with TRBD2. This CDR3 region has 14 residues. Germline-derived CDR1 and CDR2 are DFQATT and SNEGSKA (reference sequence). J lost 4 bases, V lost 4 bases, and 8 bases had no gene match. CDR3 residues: CSATTNAGGYEQYF. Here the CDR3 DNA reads TGCAGTGCTACAACTAACGCGGGGGGGTACGAGCAGTACTTC.

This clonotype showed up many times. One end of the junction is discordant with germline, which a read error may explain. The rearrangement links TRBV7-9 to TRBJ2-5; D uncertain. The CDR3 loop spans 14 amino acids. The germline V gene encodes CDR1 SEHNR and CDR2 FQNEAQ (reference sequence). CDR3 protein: CASRSTDDQETQYF. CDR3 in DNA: TGTGCCAGCAGGTCTACAGACGACCAGGAGACCCAGTACTTC. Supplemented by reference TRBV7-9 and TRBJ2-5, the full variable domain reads DTGVSQNPRHKITKRGQNVTFRCDPISEHNRLYWYRQTLGQGPEFLTYFQNEAQLEKSRLLSDRFSAERPKGSFSTLEIQRTEQGDSAMYLCASRSTDDQETQYFGPGTRLLVL.

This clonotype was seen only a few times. CDR3 sequence reads: CAWYGLAGAWSTGELFF. CDR3 DNA sequence: TGTGCCTGGTATGGTCTAGCGGGAGCTTGGTCTACCGGGGAGCTGTTTTTT. The chain couples TRBV30 to TRBJ2-2, with 10 bases identical to TRBD2. CDR1 and CDR2 from the germline V gene are GTSNPN and SVGIG (reference sequence). Trimming cost V 5 bases and J 5 bases; bases outside gene matches: 14. CDR3 size: 17 residues. Looking up the rest from reference TRBV30 and TRBJ2-2 gives the full variable domain: SQTIHQWPATLVQPVGSPLSLECTVEGTSNPNLYWYRQAAGRGLQLLFYSVGIGQISSEVPQNLSASRPQDRQFILSSKKLLLSDSGFYLCAWYGLAGAWSTGELFFGEGSRLTVL.

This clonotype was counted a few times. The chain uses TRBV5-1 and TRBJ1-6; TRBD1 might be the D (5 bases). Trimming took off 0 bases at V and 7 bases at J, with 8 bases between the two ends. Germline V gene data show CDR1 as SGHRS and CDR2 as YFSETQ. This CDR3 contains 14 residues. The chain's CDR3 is CASSLVQGNSPLHF. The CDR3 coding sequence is TGCGCCAGCAGCTTGGTTCAGGGAAATTCACCCCTCCACTTT.

DNA for the CDR3: TGTGCCACCAGCAGAGATGTCACTAGCGTCAACACCGGGGAGCTGTTTTTT. Translating gives CATSRDVTSVNTGELFF. V usage is TRBV15 and J usage is TRBJ2-2; 7 nucleotides line up with TRBD2. CDR1 and CDR2 (germline): LNHNV, YYDKDF (reference sequence). CDR3 length: 17 residues. With 0 bases clipped from V and 2 bases from J, the junction kept 6 bases outside the gene matches.

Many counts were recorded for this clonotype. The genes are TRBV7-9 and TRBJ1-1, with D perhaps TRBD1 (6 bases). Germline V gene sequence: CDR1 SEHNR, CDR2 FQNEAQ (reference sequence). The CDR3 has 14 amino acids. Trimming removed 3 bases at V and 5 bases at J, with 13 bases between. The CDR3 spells CASSLELQGTEAFF. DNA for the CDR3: TGTGCCAGCAGCTTGGAACTACAGGGTACTGAAGCTTTCTTT.

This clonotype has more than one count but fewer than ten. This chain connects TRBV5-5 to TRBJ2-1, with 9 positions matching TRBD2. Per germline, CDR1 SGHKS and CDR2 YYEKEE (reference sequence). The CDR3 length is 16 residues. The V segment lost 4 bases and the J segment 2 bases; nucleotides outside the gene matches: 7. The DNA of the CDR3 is TGTGCCAGCAGCGGTATAGCGGGAGCCGCCTACAATGAGCAGTTCTTC. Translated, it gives CASSGIAGAAYNEQFF. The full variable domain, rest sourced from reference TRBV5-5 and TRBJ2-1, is DAGVTQSPTHLIKTRGQQVTLRCSPISGHKSVSWYQQVLGQGPQFIFQYYEKEERGRGNFPDRFSARQFPNYSSELNVNALLLGDSALYLCASSGIAGAAYNEQFFGPGTRLTVL.

The chain's CDR3 is CSVGGSGYEQYF. CDR3 coding DNA: TGCAGCGTTGGGGGGAGCGGCTACGAGCAGTACTTC. The genes are TRBV29-1 and TRBJ2-7; either TRBD1 or TRBD2 may supply D (5 bases each). Germline assignment: CDR1 SQVTM and CDR2 ANQGSEA. Trimming left V 4 bases short and J 3 bases short, with 10 bases between. The CDR3 totals 12 residues.

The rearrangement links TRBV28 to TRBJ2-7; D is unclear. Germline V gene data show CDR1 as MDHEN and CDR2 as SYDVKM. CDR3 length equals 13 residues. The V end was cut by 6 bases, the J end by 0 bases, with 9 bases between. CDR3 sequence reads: CASRVSTSYEQYF. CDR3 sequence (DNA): TGTGCCAGCAGGGTGAGCACCTCCTACGAGCAGTACTTC.